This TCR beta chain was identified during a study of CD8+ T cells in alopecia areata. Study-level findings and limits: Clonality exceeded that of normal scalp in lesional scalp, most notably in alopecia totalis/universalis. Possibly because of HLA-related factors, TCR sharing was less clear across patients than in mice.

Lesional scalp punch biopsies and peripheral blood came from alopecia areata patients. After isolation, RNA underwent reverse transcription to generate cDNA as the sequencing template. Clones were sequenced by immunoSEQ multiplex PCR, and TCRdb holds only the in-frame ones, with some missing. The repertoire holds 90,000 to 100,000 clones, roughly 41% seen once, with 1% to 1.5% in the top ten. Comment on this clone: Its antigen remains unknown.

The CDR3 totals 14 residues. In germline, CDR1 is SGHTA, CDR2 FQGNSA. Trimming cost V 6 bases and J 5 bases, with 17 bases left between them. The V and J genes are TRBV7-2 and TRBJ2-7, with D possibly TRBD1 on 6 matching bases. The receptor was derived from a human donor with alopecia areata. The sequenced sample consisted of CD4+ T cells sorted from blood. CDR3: CASSSTAGDHEQYF. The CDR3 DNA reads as TGTGCCAGCAGTTCCACAGCAGGGGACCACGAGCAGTACTTC.